A single sample gave rise to the 32 T cell receptor beta chains below, sequenced in a study of radiation and T cells in renal cell carcinoma. Time point reported: baseline pretreatment blood. Treatment here: 15 Gy SBRT to primary tumor, nephrectomy 4 weeks later. Measured with immunoSEQ multiplex PCR; TCRdb has only the in-frame clones, and not every one. Counted here are about 150,000 clones, about 88% occurring once; the ten biggest clones make up around 12%. Specimen: blood, collected from a patient whose treatment included radiotherapy and nephrectomy. The receptors stem from a woman aged 45-65 years with renal cell carcinoma.

The chain combines TRBV4-1 with TRBJ1-1; no firm D call. CDR1 is MGHRA and CDR2 is YSYEKL in the germline V gene. V was clipped by 0 bases and J by 2 bases, with 13 bases between them. CDR3 length: 16 residues. The CDR3 region has the DNA TGCGCCAGCAGCCAAGATAGAGCCAGCATAAACACTGAAGCTTTCTTT. Its translation: CASSQDRASINTEAFF.

V usage is TRBV7-8 and J usage is TRBJ1-6; no reliable D call. This CDR3 has 13 amino acids. V was shortened by 5 bases and J by 10 bases, with 12 bases between the two germline ends. Germline V gives CDR1 SGHVS, CDR2 FQNEAQ. The CDR3 is CASSADTGSPLHF. The CDR3 DNA sequence: TGTGCCAGCAGCGCCGATACCGGATCACCCCTCCACTTT.

Comment on this clone: Different DNA sequences within this sample yield the same CDR3. The chain is built from TRBV4-1 and TRBJ1-1, with 9 bases matching TRBD1. Germline CDR1 reads MGHRA; CDR2 reads YSYEKL. The V segment lost 1 base and the J segment 5 bases; nucleotides outside the gene matches: 5. The length of the CDR3 is 15 residues. The CDR3 DNA sequence: TGCGCCAGCAGCCAAGGGTACAGGGGGCGGACTGAAGCTTTCTTT. It yields the protein CASSQGYRGRTEAFF.

The chain carries TRBV27 and TRBJ2-2; 13 positions agree with TRBD2. After removal of 6 bases from V and 1 base from J, the junction contained 11 bases not matched to a gene. This CDR3 is built from 19 residues. Germline CDR1 MNHEY, CDR2 SMNVEV (reference sequence). The CDR3 reads CASRNRGLAGARNTGELFF. CDR3 in DNA: TGTGCCAGCAGGAATAGAGGACTAGCGGGGGCCCGGAACACCGGGGAGCTGTTTTTT.

The V call is TRBV4-3, the J call TRBJ1-1, with TRBD1 identical over 11 bases. CDR1 and CDR2 (germline): LGHNA, YSLEER. The V gene end was trimmed by 0 bases and the J gene end by 9 bases; junction bases not matched to a gene: 6. The CDR3 totals 15 residues. The CDR3 is CASSQEWTGGLKAFF. The CDR3 nucleotides read TGCGCCAGCAGCCAAGAGTGGACAGGGGGCTTAAAAGCTTTCTTT.

The J gene is TRBJ1-5, the V gene TRBV18, with D possibly matching TRBD1 (5 bases). The CDR3 totals 15 residues. Germline V gene lookup returns CDR1 KGHSH and CDR2 LQKENI. The germline V and J ends were trimmed by 2 bases and 1 base, with 9 bases remaining between them. The CDR3 DNA reads TGTGCCAGCTCACCAGGCAGGGCAAGCAATCAGCCCCAGCATTTT. It is translated as CASSPGRASNQPQHF.

In regard to this clone: The same CDR3 can be traced to other DNA sequences in this sample. V and J are TRBV5-5 and TRBJ2-7, with D unresolved. This CDR3 comprises 14 residues. The V gene lost 3 bases and the J gene lost 1 base, with 11 bases spanning the gap. Germline-derived CDR1 and CDR2 are SGHKS and YYEKEE (reference sequence). The CDR3 protein is CASSSAGTSYEQYF. CDR3 nucleotide sequence: TGTGCCAGCAGCTCGGCCGGAACTTCCTACGAGCAGTACTTC.

The chain carries TRBV9 and TRBJ2-2; D is unresolved. With 4 bases removed from V and 0 bases from J, the gap between germline ends came to 13 bases. Germline V gene lookup returns CDR1 SGDLS and CDR2 YYNGEE. CDR3 length: 16 amino acids. The CDR3 sequence: CASSPRFSANTGELFF. CDR3 DNA: TGTGCCAGCAGCCCGCGTTTCAGCGCGAACACCGGGGAGCTGTTTTTT.

This rearrangement joins TRBV18 to TRBJ1-3; 10 bases map to TRBD1. The CDR3 is 17 amino acids. Germline assignment: CDR1 KGHSH and CDR2 LQKENI. The trim removed 4 bases at V and 1 base at J, leaving 7 bases unmatched. In DNA form, the CDR3 reads TGTGCCAGCTCACTTCGGGACAGGGGATTGTCTGGAAACACCATATATTTT. Translated, it gives CASSLRDRGLSGNTIYF.

The gene calls are TRBV27 and TRBJ2-7; the D gene is possibly TRBD2 (6 bases). The CDR3 has 14 amino acids. V lost 5 bases to trimming and J lost 4 bases, with 15 bases between them. Germline-derived CDR1 and CDR2 are MNHEY and SMNVEV (reference sequence). DNA of the CDR3: TGTGCCAGCAGTCCCCTACAGGAGGGGTACGAGCAGTACTTC. This encodes CASSPLQEGYEQYF.

The V gene is TRBV19, the J gene TRBJ1-1; D is possibly TRBD1 (5 bases). The length of the CDR3 is 14 residues. The V and J ends lost 6 bases and 0 bases respectively, with 11 bases between them. The germline gives CDR1 LNHDA, CDR2 SQIVND (reference sequence). CDR3 loop: CASRWGSLNTEAFF. The DNA for the CDR3 is TGTGCCAGTAGGTGGGGCAGCCTGAACACTGAAGCTTTCTTT. Using reference TRBV19 and TRBJ1-1 for the parts outside the CDR3, the full variable domain is DGGITQSPKYLFRKEGQNVTLSCEQNLNHDAMYWYRQDPGQGLRLIYYSQIVNDFQKGDIAEGYSVSREKKESFPLTVTSAQKNPTAFYLCASRWGSLNTEAFFGQGTRLTVV.

The table lists this clone with a count of one. The CDR3 is CASSLGTGHSNQPQHF. Here the CDR3 DNA reads TGTGCCAGCAGCTTGGGGACGGGGCATAGCAATCAGCCCCAGCATTTT. The chain recombines TRBV5-8 with TRBJ1-5; maybe TRBD1 (5 bases). With 0 bases removed from V and 0 bases from J, the gap between germline ends came to 10 bases. This CDR3 contains 16 residues. CDR1 SGHTS and CDR2 YDEGEE come from the germline V gene.

This chain links TRBV5-1 with TRBJ1-2; the match to TRBD1 covers 7 bases. J was trimmed by 4 bases and V by 3 bases; bases with no gene match: 3. The CDR3 contains 13 residues. Looked up from germline, CDR1 is SGHRS and CDR2 is YFSETQ. CDR3 DNA: TGCGCCAGCAGCTCGGGGGACAGCTATGGCTACACCTTC. Translation: CASSSGDSYGYTF.

V is TRBV6-5 and J is TRBJ1-4; 9 bases are shared with TRBD1. The junction had 9 bases not matched to a gene; V was cut back by 6 bases and J by 7 bases. Looked up from germline, CDR1 is MNHEY and CDR2 is SVGAGI. The CDR3 spans 15 residues. CDR3 protein: CASSRVQGAPEKLFF. The CDR3 DNA reads TGTGCCAGCAGCCGTGTACAGGGGGCGCCTGAAAAACTGTTTTTT.

The chain is built from TRBV9 and TRBJ1-3; D not resolved. The CDR3 loop spans 15 amino acids. Germline-derived CDR1 and CDR2 are SGDLS and YYNGEE. V gave up 0 bases and J gave up 0 bases, with 7 bases separating them. The CDR3 is CASSVGQNSGNTIYF. As DNA, the CDR3 is TGTGCCAGCAGCGTAGGGCAGAACTCTGGAAACACCATATATTTT. Using reference TRBV9 and TRBJ1-3 for the parts outside the CDR3, the full variable domain is DSGVTQTPKHLITATGQRVTLRCSPRSGDLSVYWYQQSLDQGLQFLIQYYNGEERAKGNILERFSAQQFPDLHSELNLSSLELGDSALYFCASSVGQNSGNTIYFGEGSWLTVV.

V is TRBV6-4 and J is TRBJ2-5, with 10 bases that match TRBD1. Trimming cost V 5 bases and J 4 bases; bases outside gene matches: 1. Germline CDR1 MRHNA, CDR2 SNTAGT. CDR3 length: 13 residues. In nucleotides, the CDR3 is TGTGCCAGCAGTCGGGACAGGGGAGAGACCCAGTACTTC. Protein sequence: CASSRDRGETQYF.

Details on this clone: Within the sample, other DNA sequences also encode this same CDR3. V usage is TRBV7-8 and J usage is TRBJ1-1; TRBD1 aligns across 10 bases. Germline V gene lookup returns CDR1 SGHVS and CDR2 FQNEAQ. The ends lost 5 bases at V and 3 bases at J; junction bases unmatched: 3. The CDR3 contains 14 residues. The CDR3 reads CASSRDRGDTEAFF. As DNA, the CDR3 is TGTGCCAGCAGCCGGGACAGGGGAGACACTGAAGCTTTCTTT.

The chain carries TRBV7-9 and TRBJ1-1; tentative D call: TRBD1 (5 bases). The V end lost 5 bases, the J end lost 6 bases, and 19 bases lay between the germline ends. Looked up from germline, CDR1 is SEHNR and CDR2 is FQNEAQ (reference sequence). The CDR3 covers 15 residues. The CDR3 DNA sequence: TGTGCCAGCAGCCACGCGATGGGGGGGAAGGCTGAAGCTTTCTTT. Its protein product is CASSHAMGGKAEAFF.

The V and J genes are TRBV7-6 and TRBJ1-2; 7 positions match TRBD1. With V trimmed by 5 bases and J by 7 bases, 19 bases remained unmatched. The CDR3 covers 17 residues. CDR1 is SGHVS, CDR2 FNYEAQ, per germline. The CDR3 DNA is TGTGCCAGCAGCCAGGCCCCAACTGAAGACAGGGCAGGTGGCTACACCTTC. The encoded protein is CASSQAPTEDRAGGYTF.

The V and J genes are TRBV7-2 and TRBJ1-6; possible D gene TRBD1, 6 bases. The CDR3 is 15 residues long. Germline V CDR1 and CDR2: SGHTA, FQGNSA. The V end lost 2 bases, the J end lost 13 bases, and 18 bases lay between the germline ends. The CDR3 bases are TGTGCCAGCAGCTTATCATTAGGGGGAGCTCACCCCCTCCACTTT. It translates to CASSLSLGGAHPLHF. The variable domain in full, completed from reference TRBV7-2 and TRBJ1-6, reads GAGVSQSPSNKVTEKGKDVELRCDPISGHTALYWYRQSLGQGLEFLIYFQGNSAPDKSGLPSDRFSAERTGGSVSTLTIQRTQQEDSAVYLCASSLSLGGAHPLHFGNGTRLTVT.

The rearrangement uses TRBV6-1 and TRBJ1-2; 9 positions agree with TRBD1. The CDR3 consists of 12 residues. Per germline, CDR1 MNHNS and CDR2 SASEGT. Trimming took 9 bases from V and 6 from J; bases not matched to a gene: 5. CDR3 protein: CASGTGRNGYTF. CDR3 coding DNA: TGTGCCAGTGGGACAGGGAGGAATGGCTACACCTTC.

The chain carries TRBV18 and TRBJ1-1, with D unclear. V dropped 1 base and J dropped 6 bases, with 12 bases sitting between them. Germline loops: CDR1 KGHSH, CDR2 LQKENI. This CDR3 region has 14 residues. The CDR3 spells CASSPHQSSSEAFF. CDR3 nucleotides: TGTGCCAGCTCACCACATCAGAGTTCCTCTGAAGCTTTCTTT.

V usage is TRBV6-5 and J usage is TRBJ2-7, with D possibly being TRBD1 (6 bases). This CDR3 is built from 14 residues. Per the germline V gene, CDR1 is MNHEY and CDR2 is SVGAGI. V was shortened by 0 bases and J by 7 bases, with 13 bases between the two germline ends. The CDR3 bases are TGTGCCAGCAGTTACTCGATGGGACATCGGGAGCAGTACTTC. It translates to CASSYSMGHREQYF.

CDR3 coding DNA: TGTGCCAGCACCGGCCAGGGGAGGTCTCAAGAGACCCAGTACTTC. Its protein product is CASTGQGRSQETQYF. The chain combines TRBV2 with TRBJ2-5, with D perhaps TRBD1 or TRBD2 (6 bases each). V lost 7 bases, J lost 2 bases, and 17 bases lay in between. The germline V gene encodes CDR1 SNHLY and CDR2 FYNNEI. This CDR3 is 15 amino acids long.

The chain links TRBV6-6 to TRBJ1-5; D is perhaps TRBD1 (6 bases). Germline V lookup: CDR1 MNHNY, CDR2 SVGAGI (reference sequence). V was shortened by 4 bases and J by 3 bases, with 10 bases between the two germline ends. This CDR3 spans 14 amino acids. The CDR3 sequence is CASSSTGYNQPQHF. The DNA of the CDR3 is TGTGCCAGCAGTTCCACAGGGTACAATCAGCCCCAGCATTTT.

V usage is TRBV19 and J usage is TRBJ2-3, with unresolved D. The CDR3 consists of 11 residues. V shed 6 bases and J shed 7 bases, with 8 bases lying between them. CDR1 and CDR2 from the germline V gene are LNHDA and SQIVND (reference sequence). In DNA, the CDR3 is TGTGCCAGTAGCACCGGTAATACGCAGTATTTT. Its protein is CASSTGNTQYF.

The rearrangement joins TRBV18 to TRBJ2-7, with D tentatively TRBD2 (5 bases). The V gene lost 3 bases and the J gene lost 7 bases, with 13 bases spanning the gap. Looked up from germline, CDR1 is KGHSH and CDR2 is LQKENI. The CDR3 is made up of 13 amino acids. The CDR3 DNA follows: TGTGCCAGCTCACCTGGGCCTACGGGGGAGCAGTACTTC. It encodes CASSPGPTGEQYF. Full variable domain (remainder filled in from reference TRBV18 and TRBJ2-7): NAGVMQNPRHLVRRRGQEARLRCSPMKGHSHVYWYRQLPEEGLKFMVYLQKENIIDESGMPKERFSAEFPKEGPSILRIQQVVRGDSAAYFCASSPGPTGEQYFGPGTRLTVT.

The rearrangement uses TRBV9 and TRBJ2-5, with TRBD2 as a possible D gene (5 bases). Germline-derived CDR1 and CDR2 are SGDLS and YYNGEE. The CDR3 has 16 amino acids. The ends were cut back, 0 bases at V and 4 bases at J, with 16 bases in the middle. CDR3 DNA: TGTGCCAGCAGCGTAGTCGAAGGAGGACCCGGAGAGACCCAGTACTTC. This encodes CASSVVEGGPGETQYF.

The genes are TRBV18 and TRBJ2-2; 7 nucleotides align to TRBD1. Germline V lookup: CDR1 KGHSH, CDR2 LQKENI. V was pared by 4 bases and J by 7 bases, with 3 bases of the junction left unmatched. The CDR3 runs to 13 residues. The CDR3 sequence: CASSRDSGGELFF. The DNA of the CDR3 is TGTGCCAGCTCACGGGACAGCGGCGGGGAGCTGTTTTTT.

Comments on this clone: The junction shows a germline mismatch at one end, possibly a read error. V is TRBV4-1 and J is TRBJ1-6, with 7 positions matching TRBD1. CDR1 and CDR2 from the germline V gene are MGHRA and YSYEKL. The CDR3 totals 17 residues. In nucleotides, the CDR3 is TGCGCCAGCAGTCAAGGACAGGCTAGCTCCTATAATTCACCCCTCCACTTT. It yields the protein CASSQGQASSYNSPLHF.

The CDR3 region is CAIGGADYEQYF. The CDR3 nucleotides read TGTGCCATCGGTGGGGCAGACTACGAGCAGTACTTC. V gene TRBV10-3 combines with J gene TRBJ2-7; D is perhaps TRBD1 (5 bases). CDR3 length equals 12 residues. V lost 8 bases, J lost 3 bases, and 11 bases lay in between. Germline lookup yields CDR1 ENHRY and CDR2 SYGVKD.

This clone was seen once. The V call is TRBV5-1, the J call TRBJ2-2, with TRBD2 matching over 8 bases. Germline values: CDR1 SGHRS, CDR2 YFSETQ. This CDR3 is built from 18 residues. V lost 0 bases and J lost 5; bases outside the gene matches: 12. The CDR3: CASSLAASRGATTGELFF. The CDR3 DNA is TGCGCCAGCAGCTTGGCGGCTTCGCGGGGGGCTACTACCGGGGAGCTGTTTTTT. Filled out from reference TRBV5-1 and TRBJ2-2, the complete variable domain reads KAGVTQTPRYLIKTRGQQVTLSCSPISGHRSVSWYQQTPGQGLQFLFEYFSETQRNKGNFPGRFSGRQFSNSRSEMNVSTLELGDSALYLCASSLAASRGATTGELFFGEGSRLTVL.